The present TCR beta chain was sequenced within a study of patients and donors after allogeneic stem cell transplantation. TCRdb called the RT-PCR reads again in MiXCR, with one record for every CDR3 protein. The sample shows roughly 880,000 distinct CDR3 sequences, roughly 18% of them seen only once. The CDR3 has 15 residues. J gave up 4 bases and V 5 bases, and 9 bases lay outside the gene matches. Germline V lookup: CDR1 SGHAT, CDR2 FQNNGV. The sequencing input was blood, either unsorted or a sorted T cell fraction (not recorded which). This sequence joins TRBV11-2 and TRBJ1-2; 8 positions match TRBD1. The sequence was obtained from a human donor who was either an allogeneic HSCT recipient or a stem cell or donor lymphocyte infusion donor (not recorded which). It is not recorded whose cells these are; they may come from a transplant donor. The CDR3 protein is CASSTTPGTGYGYTF. CDR3 coding DNA: TGTGCCAGCAGCACCACGCCAGGGACAGGCTATGGCTACACCTTC.